This TCR beta chain was identified in a study of Ad26.COV2.S vaccination and SARS-CoV-2 variants (dated by TCRdb to the early 2020s). In the study overall: Vaccine-arm donors came from COV1001, a multicentre, randomized, double-blind, placebo-controlled phase I-IIa trial of Ad26.COV2.S in healthy adults. Ad26.COV2.S was administered intramuscularly at 5 x 10^10 or 1 x 10^11 viral particles, either as a single shot or as two shots given 56 days apart. The specificity and breadth of SARS-CoV-2-reactive T cell receptors after Ad26.COV2.S vaccination were assessed by TCRbeta repertoire sequencing. The TCR-sequenced set comprised about 32 samples: some 19 Ad26.COV2.S vaccine recipients, 5 placebo recipients and 8 SARS-CoV-2 convalescent individuals. Trial participants were randomized into five groups of five, in which low-dose or high-dose Ad26.COV2.S was given once or twice, or placebo was given on both occasions. Investigators remained blinded to trial group allocation during experiments and outcome assessment. The research as a whole found: After vaccination, substantial breadth of spike-specific CD8+ and CD4+ T cell responses was reported. The authors noted that total T cell responses may have been underestimated by the TCR breadth and depth analyses. Higher spike-specific TCR breadth was observed in Ad26.COV2.S recipients than in placebo recipients (P = 0.0014). Vaccine and placebo recipients had similar non-spike TCR breadth, a finding consistent with the vaccine containing only spike. The study was not powered for comparison of responses between vaccine doses or regimens.

Turning to this clone: Its antigen target is currently unknown. No much larger clone exists at a distance of one base, and base qualities are not known.

In light of the paper, this sample's treatment or condition label describes: 15 to 20 received Ad26.COV2.S at low or high dose, single or two shots; roughly 5 received placebo; per-sample allocation not given. Repertoires of vaccine and placebo recipients were sequenced from samples taken on day 63 after the first injection. Between 29 July and 7 August 2020, Cohort 1b enrolled about 27 adults aged 18-55 years at one site in Boston, USA. Ad26.COV2.S was a replication-incompetent adenovirus type 26 vector expressing a prefusion-stabilized SARS-CoV-2 spike protein from the original Wuhan strain. From the germline V gene (reference sequence), CDR1 is PRHDT and CDR2 is FYEKMQ. The CDR3, from cysteine to phenylalanine, totals 15 residues. The CDR3 DNA has 45 bases and is translated from base 1. V trim: 1 base; J trim: 6 bases; unmatched bases: 5. The immunoSEQ Assay was used to sequence TCRbeta CDR3 regions. After extraction, genomic DNA underwent amplification by bias-controlled multiplex PCR, followed by high-throughput sequencing. In the paper's pipeline: To quantify the absolute abundance of each unique TCRbeta CDR3 region, sequences were collapsed and filtered. T cell fraction was estimated by normalizing TCRbeta template counts to usable DNA, which was measured by amplifying reference genes present in all nucleated cells. Repertoire TCRs were annotated as SARS-CoV-2-specific by exact matching of V gene, CDR3 amino acid sequence and J gene to a known reactive TCR set. The reference SARS-CoV-2 TCR set was obtained from MIRA and was filtered for enrichment in COVID-19-positive ImmuneCODE repertoires, whereby public or cross-reactive TCRs were removed. Drawing on the MIRA antigens, annotated TCRs were analysed further at the level of specific ORF or position within ORF. Breadth was defined as the number of annotated unique rearrangements divided by the total number of unique productive rearrangements, and depth was defined as the summed frequency of the annotated unique rearrangements. Group comparisons of TCR breadth used two-sided Wilcoxon rank-sum tests. TCRdb limited this immuneACCESS table to in-frame rearrangements with V and J called. A share of clones is missing; checked studies link under half to unresolved V genes, and the rest is unexplained. The D gene and trimming were derived from the DNA, and the V and J assignments and clone size from that table. The sample records about 280,000 clones, around 87% of which are singletons. The top ten clones comprise over 2.5% of the sample.

The rearrangement combines TRBV13 with TRBJ2-2; TRBD1 lines up with 7 middle nucleotides. Specimen: peripheral blood, collected in a trial of Ad26.COV2.S vaccine versus placebo. The sequence derives from a person between 18 and 59 years old who received the Ad26.COV2.S COVID-19 vaccine or a placebo. The DNA sequence is TGTGCCAGCAGCTTAGAGACAGGGTTTGCCGGGGAGCTGTTTTTT. Its coded protein is CASSLETGFAGELFF.